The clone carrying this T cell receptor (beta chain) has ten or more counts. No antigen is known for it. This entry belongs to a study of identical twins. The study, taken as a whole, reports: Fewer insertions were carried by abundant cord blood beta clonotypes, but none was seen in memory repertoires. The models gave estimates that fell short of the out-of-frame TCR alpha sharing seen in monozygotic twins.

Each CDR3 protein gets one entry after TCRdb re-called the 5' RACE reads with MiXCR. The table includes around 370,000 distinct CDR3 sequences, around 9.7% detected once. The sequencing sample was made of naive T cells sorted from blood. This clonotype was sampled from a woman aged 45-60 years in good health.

CDR3 in amino acids: CASSETRTDTQYF. CDR3 coding DNA: TGCGCCAGCAGTGAGACTCGTACAGATACGCAGTATTTT. This chain links TRBV10-1 with TRBJ2-3; D is undetermined. The CDR3 extends over 13 amino acids. V was clipped by 2 bases and J by 3 bases, with 6 bases between them. Germline loops: CDR1 WNHNN, CDR2 SYGVQD (reference sequence).